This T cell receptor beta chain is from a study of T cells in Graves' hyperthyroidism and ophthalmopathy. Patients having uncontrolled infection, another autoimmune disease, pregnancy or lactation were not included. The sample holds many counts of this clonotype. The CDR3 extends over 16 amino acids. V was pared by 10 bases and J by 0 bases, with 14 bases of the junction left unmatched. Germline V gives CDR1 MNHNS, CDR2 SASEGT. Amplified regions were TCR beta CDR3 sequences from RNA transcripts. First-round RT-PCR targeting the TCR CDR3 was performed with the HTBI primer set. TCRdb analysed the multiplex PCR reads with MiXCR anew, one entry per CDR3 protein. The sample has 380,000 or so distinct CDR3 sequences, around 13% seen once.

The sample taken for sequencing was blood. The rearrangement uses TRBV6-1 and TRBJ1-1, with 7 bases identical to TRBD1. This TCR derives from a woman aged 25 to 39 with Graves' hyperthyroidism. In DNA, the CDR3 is TGTGCCACGCCGGGACCGGGACAGCCTGTGAACACTGAAGCTTTCTTT. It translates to CATPGPGQPVNTEAFF.